These 11 T cell receptor beta chains came from one sample sequenced in a study of read filtering for tumor transcriptome and immune sequencing. From about 0.4 ug of RNA, a library with molecular barcoded alpha/delta and beta/gamma adaptors was made. One entry per CDR3 protein, called by TCRdb with MiXCR from the reads. Among more than 100,000 distinct CDR3 sequences listed, 13% were seen once. The sample consisted of a population of CD138-negative cells sorted from bone marrow. These receptors were obtained from a donor aged 40 or over with multiple myeloma.

This clonotype was picked up many times. The J gene is TRBJ2-1, the V gene TRBV19; D may be TRBD1 (7 bases). Trimming stripped 0 bases from V and 2 bases from J, with 14 bases between. The V gene's germline CDR1 is LNHDA and CDR2 SQIVND (reference sequence). CDR3 size: 17 residues. CDR3 loop: CASSIDEGRGAYNEQFF. Written as DNA, the CDR3 is TGTGCCAGTAGTATAGATGAGGGCAGGGGGGCCTACAATGAGCAGTTCTTC.

Comment on this clonotype: A single base separates this from a much larger clone, so it may be a read error. The gene calls are TRBV5-1 and TRBJ2-5, with D tentatively TRBD1 (6 bases). The V gene's germline CDR1 is SGHRS and CDR2 YFSETQ. There are 18 residues in the CDR3. Trimming cost V 4 bases and J 4 bases, with 26 bases left between them. The CDR3 DNA follows: TGCGCCAGCAGCGCTTTAGCTAGCACAGGGTTCGTTCGAGAGACCCAGTACTTC. The encoded protein is CASSALASTGFVRETQYF.

V gene TRBV20-1 combines with J gene TRBJ2-7, with D perhaps TRBD2 (7 bases). Germline V gives CDR1 DFQATT, CDR2 SNEGSKA (reference sequence). The CDR3 extends over 14 amino acids. Trimming took 7 bases from V and 4 from J, leaving 20 bases between them. CDR3 bases: TGCAGTGTCCCGGGAGGAGGGAGGGGGTACGAGCAGTACTTC. This gives the protein CSVPGGGRGYEQYF.

On this clonotype itself: Given a much more abundant clone one base away, this may be a read error. This rearrangement joins TRBV2 to TRBJ2-7, with D perhaps matching TRBD1 (6 bases). This CDR3 region has 14 residues. Germline CDR1 is SNHLY and CDR2 is FYNNEI. The V end was cut by 8 bases, the J end by 1 base, with 15 bases between. CDR3: CASVFEGDSYEQYF. CDR3 sequence (DNA): TGTGCCAGCGTATTCGAGGGGGATTCCTACGAGCAGTACTTC.

This clonotype was counted many times. This chain links TRBV19 with TRBJ2-1, with 13 bases matching TRBD2. Germline CDR1 LNHDA, CDR2 SQIVND (reference sequence). The J segment lost 6 bases and the V segment lost 7 bases, leaving 9 bases of the junction unmatched. The CDR3 totals 16 residues. The CDR3 reads CASTQLAGGSRNEQFF. As DNA, the CDR3 is TGTGCCAGTACCCAACTAGCGGGAGGGAGTCGCAATGAGCAGTTCTTC.

Remarks on this clonotype: The likely explanation is a read error, given a far larger clone one base away. The chain recombines TRBV6-6 with TRBJ1-1, with D perhaps matching TRBD1 (5 bases). Trimming cost V 4 bases and J 5 bases, with 17 bases left between them. CDR3 length equals 15 residues. The germline CDR1 and CDR2 sequences are MNHNY and SVGAGI (reference sequence). The CDR3 loop reads CASSCSAVGGTEAFF. The CDR3 DNA reads TGTGCCAGCAGTTGCTCGGCGGTGGGGGGAACTGAAGCTTTCTTT.

This clonotype has at least ten counts. CDR3 sequence: CASSPVGVAYNEQFF. CDR3 in DNA: TGTGCCAGCAGCCCAGTAGGGGTCGCCTACAATGAGCAGTTCTTC. The chain uses TRBV7-9 and TRBJ2-1, with D possibly TRBD1 on 5 matching bases. CDR1 is SEHNR, CDR2 FQNEAQ, per germline (reference sequence). V lost 5 bases and J 2 bases, leaving 13 bases between the germline ends. The CDR3 runs to 15 residues.

A few counts support this clonotype. The genes are TRBV6-6 and TRBJ2-2; 9 bases map to TRBD1. Germline V gene data show CDR1 as MNHNY and CDR2 as SVGAGI (reference sequence). The V and J ends lost 5 bases and 5 bases, in that order; junction bases with no gene match: 3. The CDR3 extends over 14 amino acids. In nucleotides, the CDR3 is TGTGCCAGCAGTCGACAGGGGGATACCGGGGAGCTGTTTTTT. As protein: CASSRQGDTGELFF.

This clonotype was observed many times. One end of the junction varies from germline; a read error may be responsible. The CDR3 region is CAIRIDGGLVFF. As DNA, the CDR3 is TGTGCCATCAGGATCGACGGGGGATTAGTGTTCTTC. The chain uses TRBV10-2 and TRBJ2-1; D might be TRBD2 (6 bases). Germline CDR1 and CDR2: WSHSY and SAAADI. This CDR3 has 12 amino acids.

This clonotype came up many times. This sequence joins TRBV14 and TRBJ1-6; D not certain. The CDR3 covers 13 residues. V was trimmed by 1 base and J by 8 bases, leaving 6 bases between them. Germline CDR1 and CDR2: SGHDN and FVKESK. The CDR3 DNA is TGTGCCAGCAGCCAAGTCCAGTATTCACCCCTCCACTTT. Residues: CASSQVQYSPLHF.

Concerning this clonotype: A read error is possible here, since a much larger clone lies one base away. The chain is built from TRBV20-1 and TRBJ1-1; maybe TRBD1 (5 bases). The germline V gene encodes CDR1 DFQATT and CDR2 SNEGSKA (reference sequence). CDR3 length: 13 residues. The CDR3 bases are TGCAGTGCTAGAGTGGCAGGGAACACTGGAGCTTTCTTT. Its protein is CSARVAGNTGAFF.